This passage covers 15 T cell receptor beta chains from one sample sequenced in a study of blood T cells in healthy people across ages. Primed by a sample-barcoded 5' primer and a J-beta primer mix, a second PCR proceeded for roughly 6 to 12 cycles. TCRdb independently ran MiXCR on the 5' RACE reads; one entry per CDR3 protein. The table shows fewer than 1,000,000 distinct CDR3 sequences, with under 45% occurring only once. Sequencing used blood. These receptor sequences come from a man in his sixties in good health.

In this sample, this clonotype turned up once. This chain joins TRBV4-1 and TRBJ2-6; 8 nucleotides agree with TRBD1. The CDR3 is 20 residues long. CDR1 and CDR2 from the germline V gene are MGHRA and YSYEKL. Trimming removed 2 bases from V and 0 bases from J; junction bases left unmatched: 12. CDR3 sequence: CASSQIVVAGTGSGANVLTF. In nucleotides, the CDR3 is TGCGCCAGCAGCCAAATTGTAGTGGCAGGGACAGGCTCTGGGGCCAACGTCCTGACTTTC.

V is TRBV20-1 and J is TRBJ1-5, with 7 bases identical to TRBD1. Germline loops: CDR1 DFQATT, CDR2 SNEGSKA (reference sequence). The CDR3 is 14 residues long. V was pared by 2 bases and J by 4 bases, with 5 bases of the junction left unmatched. CDR3 loop: CSARSGGTNQPQHF. The CDR3 DNA sequence: TGCAGTGCTAGATCAGGGGGGACTAATCAGCCCCAGCATTTT.

Only a few counts were recorded for this clonotype. The chain links TRBV7-2 to TRBJ2-7; TRBD2 matches 8 bases. Germline V lookup: CDR1 SGHTA, CDR2 FQGNSA. This CDR3 spans 13 amino acids. J lost 1 base, V lost 10 bases, and 6 bases had no gene match. This CDR3 reads CATGLALSYEQYF. The CDR3, as DNA: TGTGCCACAGGACTAGCCCTTTCCTACGAGCAGTACTTC.

This chain links TRBV7-9 with TRBJ2-5; no clear D gene. The end of the DNA aligns better with TRBJ2-7, so the J call may be wrong. CDR3 size: 16 residues. Germline V gene lookup returns CDR1 SEHNR and CDR2 FQNEAQ (reference sequence). This chain's CDR3 is CASSPMGATKVYEQYF. The CDR3 coding sequence is TGTGCCAGCAGCCCTATGGGCGCAACGAAGGTCTACGAGCAGTACTTC.

On this clonotype itself: A read error may account for a junction end that differs from germline. The chain recombines TRBV20-1 with TRBJ2-3; 14 bases are shared with TRBD2. CDR1 is DFQATT, CDR2 SNEGSKA, per germline (reference sequence). CDR3 length: 17 residues. Written as DNA, the CDR3 is TGCAGTGCTACCGGGACTAGCGGGGGAGGGGGCACAGATACGCGGTATTTT. Translated, it gives CSATGTSGGGGTDTRYF.

The chain recombines TRBV7-8 with TRBJ1-2, with D maybe TRBD1 (6 bases). The V gene lost 3 bases and the J gene lost 8 bases, with 13 bases spanning the gap. The CDR3 covers 13 residues. Germline V gene lookup returns CDR1 SGHVS and CDR2 FQNEAQ. DNA of the CDR3: TGTGCCAGCAGCTTGGCCGGGGGCGGGGGCTACACCTTC. It yields the protein CASSLAGGGGYTF.

There are a few counts of this clonotype. The chain uses TRBV3-1 and TRBJ2-6; 8 bases are a match to TRBD1. V was clipped by 0 bases and J by 8 bases; unmatched bases: 6. The CDR3 runs 16 residues. Germline-derived CDR1 and CDR2 are LGHDT and YNNKEL (reference sequence). The CDR3 DNA reads as TGTGCCAGCAGCCAAGATGGCAGGGGGCACCCCAACGTCCTGACTTTC. Amino acids: CASSQDGRGHPNVLTF.

V gene TRBV7-2 combines with J gene TRBJ2-1; 11 bases are a match to TRBD2. Germline loops: CDR1 SGHTA, CDR2 FQGNSA. The trim removed 5 bases at V and 9 bases at J, leaving 9 bases unmatched. CDR3 size: 15 residues. Written as DNA, the CDR3 is TGTGCCAGCAGCCCTTTTAGCGGGGGGGGTGGTGAGCAGTTCTTC. Residues: CASSPFSGGGGEQFF.

The table lists this clonotype with many counts. The J gene is TRBJ1-6, the V gene TRBV11-1; D might be TRBD1 (5 bases). The CDR3 spans 14 residues. V gave up 4 bases and J gave up 5 bases, with 9 bases separating them. In germline, CDR1 is SGHAT, CDR2 FQDESV (reference sequence). In DNA, the CDR3 is TGTGCCAGCAGCTATAAGGGGAATAATTCACCCCTCCACTTT. Translating it yields CASSYKGNNSPLHF.

In its sample, this clonotype was seen many times. The genes are TRBV20-1 and TRBJ2-7; D gene uncertain. Germline V lookup: CDR1 DFQATT, CDR2 SNEGSKA (reference sequence). Between the trimmed V and J ends, which lost 0 bases and 7 bases, there was a span of 10 bases. This CDR3 has 12 amino acids. This CDR3 is CSARDLLGEQYF. The CDR3 DNA reads TGCAGTGCTAGAGACTTGCTGGGGGAGCAGTACTTC.

This clonotype was detected a few times. This chain uses TRBV18 with TRBJ2-3; D unclear. Trimming took off 8 bases at V and 0 bases at J, with 9 bases between the two ends. Germline loops: CDR1 KGHSH, CDR2 LQKENI. This CDR3 contains 13 residues. The DNA for the CDR3 is TGTGCCAGCAGTGATGTGAGCACAGATACGCAGTATTTT. This gives the protein CASSDVSTDTQYF.

The chain is built from TRBV4-1 and TRBJ1-5, with D perhaps matching TRBD1 (6 bases). V lost 6 bases, J lost 3 bases, and 18 bases lay in between. The CDR3 is 16 residues long. Germline V lookup: CDR1 MGHRA, CDR2 YSYEKL. The DNA of the CDR3 is TGCGCCAGCAGTCCCTCCCTACAGGGTGTCAATCAGCCCCAGCATTTT. Translated, it gives CASSPSLQGVNQPQHF.

This clonotype showed up just a few times. The CDR3, as DNA: TGTGCCAGCAGCCCCGGGACAGGGGTTTCAAATGAGCAGTTCTTC. It specifies CASSPGTGVSNEQFF. This rearrangement joins TRBV7-9 to TRBJ2-1, with 10 nucleotides matching TRBD1. Germline V CDR1 and CDR2: SEHNR, FQNEAQ (reference sequence). The CDR3 is made up of 15 amino acids. V lost 5 bases to trimming and J lost 7 bases; unmatched junction nucleotides: 8.

This clonotype was counted only a few times. The genes are TRBV9 and TRBJ2-1, with a tentative D call TRBD2 (7 bases). Germline CDR1 SGDLS, CDR2 YYNGEE. The V end was cut by 0 bases, the J end by 0 bases, with 13 bases between. This CDR3 spans 17 amino acids. The CDR3 nucleotides read TGTGCCAGCAGCGTAGAAATAGGGGGGGCCTCCTACAATGAGCAGTTCTTC. As protein: CASSVEIGGASYNEQFF.

The V and J genes are TRBV6-4 and TRBJ1-2, with TRBD1 matching over 12 bases. This CDR3 region has 17 residues. Per the germline V gene, CDR1 is MRHNA and CDR2 is SNTAGT. V gave up 0 bases and J gave up 7 bases; unmatched junction bases: 9. In DNA form, the CDR3 reads TGTGCCAGCAGTGACTCGGGGACAGGGGGCGATACGGCTGGCTACACCTTC. Translated: CASSDSGTGGDTAGYTF.